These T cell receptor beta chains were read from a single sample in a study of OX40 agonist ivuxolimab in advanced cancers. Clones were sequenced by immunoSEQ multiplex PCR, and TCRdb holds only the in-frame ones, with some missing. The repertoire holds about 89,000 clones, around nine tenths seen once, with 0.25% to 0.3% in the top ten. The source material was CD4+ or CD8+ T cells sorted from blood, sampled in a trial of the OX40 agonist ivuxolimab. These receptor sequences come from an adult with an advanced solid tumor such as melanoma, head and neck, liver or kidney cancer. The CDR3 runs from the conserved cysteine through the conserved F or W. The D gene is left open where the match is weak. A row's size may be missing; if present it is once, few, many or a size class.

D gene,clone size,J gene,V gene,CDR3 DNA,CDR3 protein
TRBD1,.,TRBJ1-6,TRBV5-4,TGTGCCAGCAGCTTGGGACAGGGGGGATCACCCCTCCACTTT,CASSLGQGGSPLHF
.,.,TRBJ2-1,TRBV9,TGTGCCAGCAGCCCCCTTTGGGGGCGGTCAATCAATGAGCAGTTCTTC,CASSPLWGRSINEQFF
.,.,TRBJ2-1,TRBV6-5,TGTGCCAGCAGTTACCTGGGTGACAATGAGCAGTTCTTC,CASSYLGDNEQFF
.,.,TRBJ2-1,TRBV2,TGTGCCAGCAGTGAAAGTATTATCGGGTGGAATGAGCAGTTCTTC,CASSESIIGWNEQFF
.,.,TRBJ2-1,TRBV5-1,TGCGCCAGCAGCCAGGGAGCGGCTGAGCAGTTCTTC,CASSQGAAEQFF
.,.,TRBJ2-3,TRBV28,TGTGCCAGCATTGCGGGGGCCTACACAGATACGCAGTATTTT,CASIAGAYTDTQYF
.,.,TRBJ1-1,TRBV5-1,TGCGCCAGCAGCTTGGGCTTGACAGGCTCCCCGATGAACACTGAAGCTTTCTTT,CASSLGLTGSPMNTEAFF
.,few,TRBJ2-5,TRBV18,TGTGCCAGCTCACCGGCTAGCCAGACCCAGTACTTC,CASSPASQTQYF
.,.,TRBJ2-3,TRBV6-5,TGTGCCAGCAGTCCCGTTGATACGCAGTATTTT,CASSPVDTQYF
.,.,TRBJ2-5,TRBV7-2,TGTGCCAGCAGCTCGGGCCTGAGGGAGACCCAGTACTTC,CASSSGLRETQYF
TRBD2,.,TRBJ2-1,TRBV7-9,TGTGCCAGCAGCCTTCCGGGGGGAATTTACAATGAGCAGTTCTTC,CASSLPGGIYNEQFF
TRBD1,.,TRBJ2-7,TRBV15,TGTGCCACCAGCCCGGACAGGGTGAGGTACGAGCAGTACTTC,CATSPDRVRYEQYF
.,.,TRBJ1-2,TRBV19,TGTGCCAGTAGTACCCCTGGGGAAGGGCTCTATGGCTACACCTTC,CASSTPGEGLYGYTF
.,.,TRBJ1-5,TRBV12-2,TGTGCAAGTCGTGCTCCGGGACAGGGATTTAGCAATCAGCCCCAGCATTTT,CASRAPGQGFSNQPQHF
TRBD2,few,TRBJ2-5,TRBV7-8,TGTGCCAGCAGCTCCTATAGCGGGGGGGCAGGGGAGACCCAGTACTTC,CASSSYSGGAGETQYF
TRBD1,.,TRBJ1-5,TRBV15,TGTGCCACCAGCAGGGAGGACAGGCGGCGCAATCAGCCCCAGCATTTT,CATSREDRRRNQPQHF
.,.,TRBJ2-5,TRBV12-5,TGTGCTAGTGTTCGTGGTACCCCCCAAGAGACCCAGTACTTC,CASVRGTPQETQYF
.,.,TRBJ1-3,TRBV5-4,TGTGCCAGCAGCCGGGTCGACTCTGGAAACACCATATATTTT,CASSRVDSGNTIYF
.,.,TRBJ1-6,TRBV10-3,TGTGCCATCAGTGAGTCGAAGGGGCCCAATAATTCACCCCTCCACTTT,CAISESKGPNNSPLHF
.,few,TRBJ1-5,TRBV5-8,TGTGCCAGCAGCTTTGGAAGCCTGGGCGGGAAGCCCCAGCATTTT,CASSFGSLGGKPQHF
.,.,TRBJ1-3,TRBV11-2,TGTGCCAGCAGTCCACACGAGGGAAACACCATATATTTT,CASSPHEGNTIYF
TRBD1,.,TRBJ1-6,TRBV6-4,TGTGCCAGCGATGAACCCCCCAAAAGGGGGCTATTAGATAATTCACCCCTCCACTTT,CASDEPPKRGLLDNSPLHF
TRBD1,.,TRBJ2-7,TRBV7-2,TGTGCCAGCAGCATCGACAGGGGCTCCTACGAGCAGTACTTC,CASSIDRGSYEQYF
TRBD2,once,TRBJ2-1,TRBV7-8,TGTGCCAGCAGCTTAGAGCCCCGACTAGCGGGGGGGTACAATGAGCAGTTCTTC,CASSLEPRLAGGYNEQFF
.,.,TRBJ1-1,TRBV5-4,TGTGCCAGCAGTCAAGACAGGTTGGGGGCTTTCTTT,CASSQDRLGAFF
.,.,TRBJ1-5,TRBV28,TGTGCCAGCAGTTACGACCGCCCGCCCCGGAGCAATCAGCCCCAGCATTTT,CASSYDRPPRSNQPQHF
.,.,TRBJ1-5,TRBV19,TGTGCCAGTAGTCCGGACGGGGATCAGCCCCAGCATTTT,CASSPDGDQPQHF
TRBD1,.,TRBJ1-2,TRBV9,TGTGCCAGCAGCGTATCTCCGGACAGGAGCTATGGCTACACCTTC,CASSVSPDRSYGYTF
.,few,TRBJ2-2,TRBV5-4,TGTGCCAGCAGCTTGGACCGGAACACCGGGGAGCTGTTTTTT,CASSLDRNTGELFF